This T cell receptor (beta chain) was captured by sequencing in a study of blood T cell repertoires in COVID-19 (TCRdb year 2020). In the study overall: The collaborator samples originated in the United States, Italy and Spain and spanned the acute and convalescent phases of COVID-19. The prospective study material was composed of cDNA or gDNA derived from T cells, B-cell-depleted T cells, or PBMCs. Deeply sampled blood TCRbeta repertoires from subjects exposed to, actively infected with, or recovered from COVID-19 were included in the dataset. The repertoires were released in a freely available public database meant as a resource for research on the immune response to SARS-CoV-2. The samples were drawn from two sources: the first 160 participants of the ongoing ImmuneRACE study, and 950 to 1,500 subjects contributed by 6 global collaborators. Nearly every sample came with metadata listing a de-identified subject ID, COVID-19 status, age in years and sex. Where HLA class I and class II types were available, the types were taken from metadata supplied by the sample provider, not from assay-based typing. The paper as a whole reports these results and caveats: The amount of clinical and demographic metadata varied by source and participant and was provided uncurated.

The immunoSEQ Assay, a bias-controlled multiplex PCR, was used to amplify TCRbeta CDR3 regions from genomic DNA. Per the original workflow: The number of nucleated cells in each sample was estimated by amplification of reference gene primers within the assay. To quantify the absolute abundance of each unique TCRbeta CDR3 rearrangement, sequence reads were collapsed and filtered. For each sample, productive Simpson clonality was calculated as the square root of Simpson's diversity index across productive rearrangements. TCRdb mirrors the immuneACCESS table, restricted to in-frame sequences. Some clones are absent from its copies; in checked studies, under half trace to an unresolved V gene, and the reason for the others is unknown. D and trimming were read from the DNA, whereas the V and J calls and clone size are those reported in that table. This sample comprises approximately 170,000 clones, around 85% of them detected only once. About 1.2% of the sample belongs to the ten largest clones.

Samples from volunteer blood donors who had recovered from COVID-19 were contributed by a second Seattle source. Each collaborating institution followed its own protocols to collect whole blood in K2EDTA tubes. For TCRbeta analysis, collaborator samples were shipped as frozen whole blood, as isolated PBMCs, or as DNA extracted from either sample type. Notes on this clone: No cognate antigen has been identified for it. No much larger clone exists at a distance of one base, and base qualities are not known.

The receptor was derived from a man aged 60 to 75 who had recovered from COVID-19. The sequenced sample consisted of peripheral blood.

CDR3 loop: CASSYGTATNEKLFF. The nucleotide sequence reads as follows: TGTGCCAGCAGTTACGGGACAGCAACTAATGAAAAACTGTTTTTT. The rearranged segments are TRBV6-5 and TRBJ1-4; TRBD1 fits 7 bases in the junction. The germline V gene supplies CDR1 MNHEY and CDR2 SVGAGI. Taken from cysteine to phenylalanine, the CDR3 has 15 residues. Left in the record is the CDR3 DNA by itself, 45 bases read in frame from the first base. The germline V end is reduced by 2 bases and the J end by 0 bases; junction bases left unmatched: 0.